This T cell receptor beta chain was retrieved from a study of human T cells and chemical hapten exposure listed by TCRdb under 2021. Turning to the overall study: For sensitization, 2% DPC in acetone was applied to a 2 cm by 2 cm area of upper inner arm skin. Patients additionally received weekly therapeutic DPC doses to the scalp throughout the approximately 24-week study period. Patch testing was done on the upper back using Finn chambers containing 0.01% DPC, and results were scored after 6 days according to International Contact Dermatitis Research Group standards. Most of the patients in the cohort were female, and the cohort covered alopecia areata with under or over 50% scalp involvement, alopecia totalis and alopecia universalis. Libraries were combined into a pool for sequencing, and differences in TCR yield between samples came mainly from small differences in library volumes within the pool. The study tracked peripheral blood TCR repertoire changes in vivo during primary and secondary sensitization to the hapten diphenylcyclopropenone (DPC) in alopecia patients. Blood was sampled from patients pre-sensitization (week 0) and at 2, 6 and about 24 weeks after DPC sensitization. Twenty-nine alopecia patients provided blood for TCR sequencing at one to four time points (pre-sensitization, 2, 6 and 24 weeks). Study-wide findings and limitations: Alopecia, a presumed autoimmune disease, was present in all patients, so the immune response of the patients might differ from that of healthy individuals. The number of PT1 expanded TCRs positively correlated with patch test score, significant at thresholds 8, 16 and 32 but not 4. Significantly more large CDR3 similarity clusters were formed by expanded TCRs than by pre-sensitization or healthy control sets, consistent with antigen-driven responses. The number of TCRs above 1 in 1000 frequency did not change with DPC sensitization; there was no evidence of global repertoire structure alterations. Repeated subsampling changed both the strength of the expansion versus patch-test correlation and the threshold at which that correlation became significant.

The sample's time point, from its label and the paper: pre-sensitization, week 0. This specimen's treatment or condition label, interpreted: therapeutic diphenylcyclopropenone sensitization with weekly scalp DPC. At every patch-test visit, the blood draw took place before the patch test was put on. Patients were considered eligible if aged 18 to 70, diagnosed with alopecia and deemed suitable for DPC therapy, and patients were excluded if pregnant. Total RNA was isolated from unfractionated whole blood collected in Tempus Blood RNA tubes. The library was prepared using RACE. Sequencing took place on a NextSeq 500. During library preparation, unique molecular identifiers were attached to individual cDNA molecules so that TCRs could be counted quantitatively and reproducibly. Each blood RNA sample was used to sequence both TCR alpha and TCR beta chains. In the paper's pipeline: Samples had a median of approximately 96,000 TCRs, with a range from about 23,224 to 750,000. V, J and CDR3 annotation of the TCR reads was performed with the Decombinator software suite. For the PS versus PT1 abundance plots, all samples were subsampled to the same number of TCRs (28,000). Expanded TCRs were defined as absent before sensitization and observed at least eight times at the 2-week time point. TCRdb's own reprocessing of the public reads used fastp at Q25 and MiXCR and kept productive beta chains. Each entry is one CDR3 protein sequence, shown with its most common DNA and genes. The V and J calls and clone size are TCRdb's, not the authors'. In all, the sample holds 55,000 to 75,000 distinct CDR3 sequences, and approximately 7% of those were seen once. Jointly, the top ten make up approximately 1.6% of the sample.

This clonotype was observed a handful of times. Its recognized antigen is unknown. Within one base of it there is no much larger clone, and no base qualities were kept. The receptor's source is a woman aged 30 to 39 with alopecia areata. Some clones in this sample may be carry-over from other donors' samples. This material consisted of whole blood, taken in connection with sensitization to the hapten diphenylcyclopropenone (DPC).

The DNA sequence is as follows: TGTGCCAGCAGTTTGCCTTCCACAGACAGGAGAAGGACGGCAGCTTTCTTT. Its amino acids are CASSLPSTDRRRTAAFF. The chain is assembled from TRBV12-3 or TRBV12-4 and TRBJ1-1, and perhaps TRBD1 as D gene, on 6 matching bases. V and J lose 3 bases and 10 bases, and a span of 27 bases separates them. From cysteine to phenylalanine, the CDR3 is 17 amino acids long. Only the CDR3 part of the read is kept: 51 bases, read in frame from the first base.